The source of this T cell receptor beta chain is a study of control samples from healthy donors and cancer patients. This table comes from immunoSEQ multiplex PCR, and its TCRdb copy is limited to in-frame clones, with some not included. The sample carries roughly 180,000 clones, about 91% recorded once. The V gene's germline CDR1 is SEHNR and CDR2 FQNEAQ (reference sequence). This CDR3 spans 16 amino acids. The ends were cut back, 0 bases at V and 4 bases at J, with 12 bases in the middle. The chain carries TRBV7-9 and TRBJ1-4; maybe TRBD1 (5 bases). The sample comprised blood. This sequence was found in a woman in her thirties or forties in good health. The chain's CDR3 is CASSLALQGLNEKLFF. CDR3 coding DNA: TGTGCCAGCAGCTTAGCGCTCCAGGGCCTTAATGAAAAACTGTTTTTT.